The source of this T cell receptor (beta chain) is a study of T cell clonality in common variable immunodeficiency (dated by TCRdb to about 2015). Equivalent amounts of genomic DNA from CVID and control samples were used as sequencing input. For every sample, a 60 bp segment covering the rearranged TCRbeta CDR3 region was amplified and then sequenced. The immunoSEQ assay, a bias-corrected multiplex PCR with high-throughput sequencing, was employed for TCRbeta amplification. Per the authors' processing: Every unique nucleotide sequence was considered a clone and was annotated with V, D and J genes, copy number and frequency. Sequences were labeled productive if in frame, and non-productive if out of frame or containing stop codons. As previously described, clonality was calculated on the basis of Shannon's entropy. The predicted amino acid sequences of productive clones were used to derive mean CDR3 Kyte-Doolittle hydropathy. Hierarchical clustering of scaled V gene usage was performed with the R hclust function using Manhattan distance and complete linkage. Clone sharing by CDR3 amino acid sequence was assessed by resampling 12 repertoires per group over 100 rounds. Repertoires were searched for roughly 70 published EBV-specific and about 240 published CMV-specific TCRbeta sequences. A couple of CVID samples that yielded fewer than 10,000 sequences were excluded from the analysis, so around 40 CVID repertoires were retained. In TCRdb, the immuneACCESS table is reduced to in-frame sequences with V and J assigned. These tables do not hold every clone; where another copy was compared, an unresolved V gene accounts for under half, and the others remain unexplained. The D gene and trimming were derived from the DNA, and the V and J assignments and clone size from that table. The sample has more than 20,000 clones on record, with no singletons. In total, the top ten clones hold approximately 22% of the sample.

This clone was seen many times. This receptor's antigen is unknown. The observed sequence ends 3 residues before the CDR3 terminus, with the missing tail filled in from the germline J gene. Standard criteria were used to diagnose CVID, namely serum IgG, IgA and/or IgM reduced below the normal range together with specific antibody deficiency. A total of around 44 subjects (roughly 15 female and some 30 male; age range 9 to 64 years, mean age around 40) were included in the CVID group. Most of the CVID patients and most of the healthy controls were of Caucasian heritage. Replacement immunoglobulin therapy had been administered to all CVID subjects for at least one year at the time of study participation. When blood was collected, none of the CVID subjects were ill or on immunomodulatory or immunosuppressive medication. From each donor, about 5 to 8 ml of heparinized peripheral whole blood was collected. Genomic DNA from adults with common variable immune deficiency (CVID) and from healthy adult controls was used to sequence TCRbeta CDR3 repertoires. To isolate peripheral blood mononuclear cells, diluted blood was subjected to density centrifugation over Hypaque 1077 or Ficoll-Paque. Genomic DNA was obtained from unsorted mononuclear cells through either Qiagen column purification or a centrifugation-based method.

Taken from cysteine to phenylalanine, the CDR3 has 13 residues. Shown are 30 bases from within the CDR3, in frame from base 1. Via the germline V gene (reference sequence), CDR1 is DFQATT and CDR2 SNEGSKA. The germline V end is reduced by 5 bases and the J end by 6 bases; junction bases left unmatched: 7. Overall study results and their limits: Compared with healthy controls, CVID subjects showed increased TCRbeta clonality (t-test p = 0.018), a feature most characteristic of about a third of subjects. Fewer TCRbeta clones were shared among CVID subjects than among healthy controls (p < 0.0001). Fewer deletions and N-nucleotide insertions were reportedly observed in CVID TCRbeta sequences, and highly modified clones with 13 or more V deletions were reportedly absent from CVID TCRbeta sequences. Even though DNA input was equal, the average per sample came to 65,000 to 100,000 unique sequences for controls compared with around 33,000 for CVID samples. It was noted by the authors that sequencing of the repertoires of T cell subpopulations would be needed to clarify the cause of the increased clonality in CVID. Correlations of repertoire features with clinical complications were constrained by heterogeneity among patients within the CVID cohort.

The sequence was obtained from a human donor with common variable immunodeficiency. The chain employs TRBV20-1 and TRBJ1-5; 7 of the junction bases match TRBD1. Input material: peripheral blood mononuclear cells. The CDR3 is CSAVTGVGQPQHF. Partial CDR3 DNA: TGCAGTGCTGTAACAGGGGTAGGTCAGCCC.